This is a list of T cell receptor beta chains from one sample in a study of blood T cell repertoires in COVID-19. TCRdb's copy holds only in-frame clones and misses some; the assay was immunoSEQ multiplex PCR. Here the sample spans about 200,000 clones, around 82% being singletons. What was sequenced was PBMCs or T cells enriched from blood (not recorded which). The receptors stem from a man aged 35-49 years who had recovered from COVID-19. Each CDR3 is given with its conserved first and last residue. A D gene is named only where the DNA matches it firmly. Clone size is not always given. Where it is, it says once, few, many or a class for expanded clones.

.,.,TRBJ2-7,TRBV28,TGTGCCAGCAGTGCCGGGGGGCGCGAGTACGAGCAGTACTTC,CASSAGGREYEQYF
.,.,TRBJ1-5,TRBV30,TGTGCCTGGAGCTGGGGGGATAGCAATCAGCCCCAGCATTTT,CAWSWGDSNQPQHF
TRBD1,.,TRBJ1-4,TRBV14,TGTGCCAGCAGCCAAGTAACAGGGGTTGGAGAAAAACTGTTTTTT,CASSQVTGVGEKLFF
.,.,TRBJ2-4,TRBV10-3,TGTGCCATCAGTGACGTTGTGGGTGGAGTCGCGGCCAAAAACATTCAGTACTTC,CAISDVVGGVAAKNIQYF
TRBD2,once,TRBJ2-7,TRBV15,TGTGCCACCAGCAGATATAGCGGGAGTAACGAGCAGTACTTC,CATSRYSGSNEQYF
.,.,TRBJ1-6,TRBV4-3,TGCGCCAGCAGCCAGACCGGCAGGATTTTTGATTCACCCCTCCACTTT,CASSQTGRIFDSPLHF
TRBD2,.,TRBJ2-5,TRBV19,TGTGCCAGTAGTTCCGGGACTAGGCAGACCCAGTACTTC,CASSSGTRQTQYF
.,.,TRBJ1-6,TRBV12-3/TRBV12-4,TGTGCCAGCAGGCTCGGACAGACGGCACCCCTCCACTTT,CASRLGQTAPLHF
.,few,TRBJ1-6,TRBV3-1/TRBV3-2,TGTGCCAGCAGCCAAGCACACGGGGGTAATTCACCCCTCCACTTT,CASSQAHGGNSPLHF
TRBD2,.,TRBJ2-2,TRBV10-3,TGTGCCATCAGTGAACCAGCGGGAGAAGGAAACGGGGAGCTGTTTTTT,CAISEPAGEGNGELFF
TRBD2,.,TRBJ2-4,TRBV7-2,TGTGCCAGCAGCACCACCGGGACTAGCGTAACTCAAAACATTCAGTACTTC,CASSTTGTSVTQNIQYF
.,.,TRBJ1-5,TRBV30,TGTGCCTGGAGCCTATACGGGGGAGGCGCTGATCAGCCCCAGCATTTT,CAWSLYGGGADQPQHF
.,.,TRBJ2-7,TRBV5-6,TGTGCCAGCAGCTTGGCGCTGAGCTCCTACGAGCAGTACTTC,CASSLALSSYEQYF
TRBD1,.,TRBJ2-7,TRBV7-9,TGTGCCAGCAGCTTACTTTCCGGGACAGCATACGAGCAGTACTTC,CASSLLSGTAYEQYF
.,.,TRBJ1-1,TRBV24-1,TGTGCCACCAGTGATCATAAAACGGGGACTGAAGCTTTCTTT,CATSDHKTGTEAFF
.,.,TRBJ2-5,TRBV11-2,TGTGCCAGCAGCTTAGAGAGGGATCCAACACAAAAGGGAGACCAAGAGACCCAGTACTTC,CASSLERDPTQKGDQETQYF
.,.,TRBJ2-2,TRBV7-3,TGTGCCAGCAGCGGGGCTGTACAGGGTCCGAACACCGGGGAGCTGTTTTTT,CASSGAVQGPNTGELFF
.,.,TRBJ2-1,TRBV9,TGTGCCAGCAGCTATGGGGACTCCAACAATGAGCAGTTCTTC,CASSYGDSNNEQFF
.,once,TRBJ2-2,TRBV29-1,TGCAGCGGTGGGGGCAGCACCGGGGAGCTGTTTTTT,CSGGGSTGELFF
TRBD1,.,TRBJ2-6,TRBV18,TGTGCCAGCTCACCCCAGGGGGTCTTTTCTGGGGCCAACGTCCTGACTTTC,CASSPQGVFSGANVLTF
.,once,TRBJ2-2,TRBV27,TGTGCCAGCAGTCTCTGGGGACTCCAGAGTAACGGGGAGCTGTTTTTT,CASSLWGLQSNGELFF
TRBD1,.,TRBJ1-1,TRBV28,TGTGCCAGCAGGGACGGACAGGGGTGGACTGAAGCTTTCTTT,CASRDGQGWTEAFF
TRBD2,.,TRBJ2-1,TRBV19,TGTGCCAGTGGGACTAGCGGGAGCCACTACAATGAGCAGTTCTTC,CASGTSGSHYNEQFF
TRBD1,.,TRBJ2-1,TRBV9,TGTGCCAGCAGCCCCTCCGGGACAGGGGTTCACAATGAGCAGTTCTTC,CASSPSGTGVHNEQFF
TRBD1,.,TRBJ2-7,TRBV6-2/TRBV6-3,TGTGCCAGCAGCAAGGGACAGTTAGTCTACGAGCAGTACTTC,CASSKGQLVYEQYF
TRBD1,.,TRBJ2-1,TRBV7-2,TGTGCCAGCAGCTTAGTGTTCCGGGACAGGCTGGATGAGCAGTTCTTC,CASSLVFRDRLDEQFF
.,.,TRBJ2-2,TRBV7-9,TGTGCCAGCAGTACCCACAGGGTTACCGGGGAGCTGTTTTTT,CASSTHRVTGELFF
TRBD2,.,TRBJ2-1,TRBV19,TGTGCCAGTAGTATAGTTCGGGAGGGTGAGCAGTTCTTC,CASSIVREGEQFF
TRBD1,.,TRBJ2-1,TRBV5-5,TGTGCCAGCAGCTTGGGGGGGACAGCCCCCTTTGAGCAGTTCTTC,CASSLGGTAPFEQFF
TRBD2,.,TRBJ2-7,TRBV18,TGTGCCAGCTCCCCCACTAGCGGGGGATCCTACGAGCAGTACTTC,CASSPTSGGSYEQYF
.,once,TRBJ1-6,TRBV4-2,TGTGCCAGCAGCCAAGAACAACGAGGAGAGAGGCTTCGCATATTACATTCACCCCTCCACTTT,CASSQEQRGERLRILHSPLHF
.,.,TRBJ1-5,TRBV4-3,TGCGCCAGCAGCCAAGATCCAGGGGAAGATCAGCCCCAGCATTTT,CASSQDPGEDQPQHF
TRBD2,.,TRBJ2-1,TRBV5-1,TGCGCCAGCTCTTCCCTAGTTGCGGGAGGGTACAATGAGCAGTTCTTC,CASSSLVAGGYNEQFF
TRBD1,.,TRBJ2-7,TRBV4-2,TGTGCCAGCAGCCCCCCCGGGACAGGGACCTACGAGCAGTACTTC,CASSPPGTGTYEQYF
.,.,TRBJ1-6,TRBV3-1/TRBV3-2,TGTGCCAGCAGCCAAGATTACGGGACAAGGGGTAATTCACCCCTCCACTTT,CASSQDYGTRGNSPLHF
TRBD1,.,TRBJ1-4,TRBV5-1,TGCGCCAGCAGCTTACAGGGGGCTAATGAAAAACTGTTTTTT,CASSLQGANEKLFF
TRBD2,.,TRBJ2-1,TRBV5-1,TGCGCCAGCAGCCTTCTCGCGGGAGCGTTCAGCTCCTACAATGAGCAGTTCTTC,CASSLLAGAFSSYNEQFF
TRBD1,.,TRBJ2-2,TRBV9,TGTGCCAGCAGCGGAGGACAGGGCGCGGACACCGGGGAGCTGTTTTTT,CASSGGQGADTGELFF
TRBD1,few,TRBJ2-5,TRBV19,TGTGCCAGTAGTCCAGGTACCGGGACAGGTCAAGAGACCCAGTACTTC,CASSPGTGTGQETQYF
TRBD1,.,TRBJ1-2,TRBV2,TGTGCCAGCAGGAAGGGACAGGGCTATGGCTACACCTTC,CASRKGQGYGYTF
TRBD2,.,TRBJ2-1,TRBV15,TGTGCCACCAGCAGAGATATAGCTAGCGGGGCCCCCTACAATGAGCAGTTCTTC,CATSRDIASGAPYNEQFF
.,.,TRBJ2-1,TRBV3-1/TRBV3-2,TGTGCCAGCAGCTTAGGCAGACGAGGTGAGCAGTTCTTC,CASSLGRRGEQFF